This T cell receptor (beta chain) came from a study of beta chain features in type 1 diabetes. Across the whole study: Cell yields, age and gender were similar between patients and healthy donors.

Study conclusions and caveats: cDNA-based reads could over-represent cells with high TCR expression. The influence of HLA type on TCRB rearrangement stayed undetermined. There were fewer insertions and more deletions at the VDJ junctions of type 1 diabetes patients.

With regard to this clone: Its antigen is not known.

Germline values: CDR1 SNHLY, CDR2 FYNNEI. The CDR3 sequence is 14 residues long. Reverse transcription of all isolated RNA meant that expressed TCRB transcripts were sequenced. The assay was immunoSEQ multiplex PCR, and TCRdb's table has in-frame clones only and misses some. The sample consists of under 95,000 clones, roughly 34% of them appearing once. The source material was stem cell memory CD4+ T cells from blood. The chain combines TRBV2 with TRBJ2-7, with TRBD2 matching over 9 bases. The receptor was derived from a woman aged 18 to 35 in good health. The CDR3 reads CAFIAGERRYEQYF. CDR3 sequence (DNA): TGTGCTTTCATAGCGGGAGAGAGAAGGTACGAGCAGTACTTC.